The sequence of this T cell receptor (beta chain) was determined in a study of T-cell reconstitution after alpha-beta-depleted transplantation in children. Germline lookup yields CDR1 SNHLY and CDR2 FYNNEI. V lost 6 bases and J lost 4; bases outside the gene matches: 10. This CDR3 comprises 15 residues. Study-level results: Diversity of TCRbeta at day 60 was high in some patients, arising from surviving recipient T cells and thymic progenitors. One year post-transplant, T-cell counts and diversity were largely derived from T cells produced anew. There were reportedly several hundred expanded graft clones from which alpha-beta T cells came about two months after transplant.

This clonotype turned up a few times. Antigen specificity is unknown. TCRbeta library construction was performed incorporating unique molecular identifiers. TCRdb recomputed calls from the PCR reads with MiXCR, one row per CDR3 protein. The sample yields 200,000 or so distinct CDR3 sequences, approximately 6.3% seen once. The sequences come from PBMCs, collected before TCRalphabeta/CD19-depleted stem cell transplant. The genes are TRBV2 and TRBJ2-7; 9 bases align to TRBD1. The source of this sequence is a boy between 2 and 10 years old with acute lymphoblastic leukemia, due to receive a stem cell transplant. The CDR3: CASRIKKTGGYEQYF. In nucleotides, the CDR3 is TGTGCCAGCAGGATAAAGAAGACAGGGGGGTACGAGCAGTACTTC.